A selection of T cell receptor beta chains follows, all from one sample in a study of blood T cell repertoires in COVID-19. TCRdb's copy holds only in-frame clones and misses some; the assay was immunoSEQ multiplex PCR. The sample holds roughly 140,000 clones, roughly 84% seen once. The specimen was PBMCs or T cells enriched from blood (not recorded which). The origin of the receptors is a man aged 50 to 59 in a cohort exposed to, infected with or recovered from COVID-19 (not recorded which). CDR3s include the opening cysteine and the closing phenylalanine or tryptophan. A D gene is named only where the DNA matches it firmly. Not all rows give a size; the values are once, few, many and, for expanded clones, a class.

- - 15 TRBJ2-3 TRBV5-1 TGCGCCAGCAGCACCACGACAACCCCCACAGATACGCAGTATTTT CASSTTTTPTDTQYF
- - 13 TRBJ1-1 TRBV5-1 TGCGCCAGCAGCCTCTATCAGGGGACTGAAGCTTTCTTT CASSLYQGTEAFF
- - 14 TRBJ2-1 TRBV4-1 TGCGCCAGCAGCCCCGCGGAGAGGTACAATGAGCAGTTCTTC CASSPAERYNEQFF
once - 13 TRBJ2-5 TRBV18 TGTGCCAGCTCACCTCCGGGTAGGGAGACCCAGTACTTC CASSPPGRETQYF
few TRBD2 18 TRBJ2-6 TRBV6-2/TRBV6-3 TGTGCCAGCAGTGGGACTAGCGGGGGATTTCCCGGGGCCAACGTCCTGACTTTC CASSGTSGGFPGANVLTF
few - 14 TRBJ1-1 TRBV27 TGTGCCAGCCGAACGTCGGGTCTGAACACTGAAGCTTTCTTT CASRTSGLNTEAFF
- - 15 TRBJ1-1 TRBV19 TGTGCCAGTAGCCCGAATCAAATTCAGGGCCCTGAAGCTTTCTTT CASSPNQIQGPEAFF
- TRBD1 17 TRBJ2-6 TRBV5-1 TGCGCCAGCAGCTGGGACAGGGGAGCCTCCGGGGCCAACGTCCTGACTTTC CASSWDRGASGANVLTF
- TRBD1 12 TRBJ1-2 TRBV29-1 TGCAGCGTAAGGACAGGGGGGGATGGCTACACCTTC CSVRTGGDGYTF
few - 14 TRBJ2-3 TRBV7-2 TGTGCCAGCAGCTTAAGCTACCTCACAGATACGCAGTATTTT CASSLSYLTDTQYF
- - 15 TRBJ2-1 TRBV24-1 TGTGCCACCAGTGATGGAGAAACGACCTACAATGAGCAGTTCTTC CATSDGETTYNEQFF
- TRBD2 16 TRBJ2-1 TRBV10-3 TGTGCCATCAGAGGGACTAGCGGCAGCTCCTACAATGAGCAGTTCTTC CAIRGTSGSSYNEQFF
- - 15 TRBJ2-3 TRBV18 TGTGCCAGCTCACCCGGAGACCTATACACAGATACGCAGTATTTT CASSPGDLYTDTQYF
- TRBD1 13 TRBJ1-2 TRBV28 TGTGCCAGCAGAGGGACAGGGCAATATGGCTACACCTTC CASRGTGQYGYTF
few TRBD1 15 TRBJ1-6 TRBV5-1 TGCGCCAGCAGCTTGGACAGGGGGCAGAATTCACCCCTCCACTTT CASSLDRGQNSPLHF
- - 13 TRBJ2-1 TRBV7-2 TGTGCCAGCAGCTTAGAGGAGGACTCTGAGCAGTTCTTC CASSLEEDSEQFF
few - 13 TRBJ1-3 TRBV2 TGTGCCAGCGCGGATGGGTGGGGAAACACCATATATTTT CASADGWGNTIYF
- TRBD1 15 TRBJ1-2 TRBV6-5 TGTGCCAGCAGCAAAGACAGGGGGTTGAGCTATGGCTACACCTTC CASSKDRGLSYGYTF
- TRBD2 15 TRBJ2-1 TRBV5-1 TGCGCCAGCAGCTTGCTGTCTAGCGGGGACAATGAGCAGTTCTTC CASSLLSSGDNEQFF
- - 13 TRBJ1-2 TRBV12-3/TRBV12-4 TGTGCCAGCAGCCGCGGGGGCGGCTATGGCTACACCTTC CASSRGGGYGYTF
- TRBD1 15 TRBJ1-5 TRBV5-1 TGCGCCAGCAGCTTGACAGGGGTGGGAACTCAGCCCCAGCATTTT CASSLTGVGTQPQHF
- TRBD1 14 TRBJ2-7 TRBV10-2 TGCGCCAGCAGTTTGACAGGGCTCACCTACGAGCAGTACTTC CASSLTGLTYEQYF
- - 13 TRBJ1-2 TRBV6-5 TGTGCCAGCAGACTGACAGGAAGCTATGGCTACACCTTC CASRLTGSYGYTF
few TRBD1 14 TRBJ2-1 TRBV5-6 TGTGCCAGCAGCTTGTGGACAGGGGGCGATGAGCAGTTCTTC CASSLWTGGDEQFF
- - 13 TRBJ2-1 TRBV7-8 TGTGCCAGCAGCTTAGCTCCTCAGAATGAGCAGTTCTTC CASSLAPQNEQFF
- TRBD2 17 TRBJ2-5 TRBV3-1/TRBV3-2 TGTGCCAGCAGCCAAGATCTCCTAGCGGGAAGTCAAGAGACCCAGTACTTC CASSQDLLAGSQETQYF
- - 15 TRBJ1-6 TRBV13 TGTGCCAGCAGTAGCGGAATCTCCTATAATTCACCCCTCCACTTT CASSSGISYNSPLHF
- - 15 TRBJ2-3 TRBV29-1 TGCAGCGTTGATGCCCCTCAGCGGGTCACAGATACGCAGTATTTT CSVDAPQRVTDTQYF
- - 14 TRBJ1-3 TRBV7-2 TGTGCCAGCAGCTCTCTCTTCTCTGGAAACACCATATATTTT CASSSLFSGNTIYF
- - 13 TRBJ1-6 TRBV19 TGTGCCAGTCGGGAGGGCTATAATTCACCCCTCCACTTT CASREGYNSPLHF
- - 18 TRBJ1-1 TRBV4-1 TGCGCCAGCAGCCAAGTCCCGGGGGATTTAGATAGGAACACTGAAGCTTTCTTT CASSQVPGDLDRNTEAFF
once TRBD1 16 TRBJ1-6 TRBV3-1/TRBV3-2 TGTGCCAGCAGCTCACGGACAGGTTCCTATAATTCACCCCTCCACTTT CASSSRTGSYNSPLHF
- TRBD1 15 TRBJ2-5 TRBV19 TGTGCCAGTAGTCCAGGGGGCTTGGTCCAAGAGACCCAGTACTTC CASSPGGLVQETQYF
- - 16 TRBJ2-7 TRBV9 TGTGCCAGCAGCGTAGGTGTGGAGACCGTCGGCTACGAGCAGTACTTC CASSVGVETVGYEQYF
- TRBD2 14 TRBJ2-7 TRBV28 TGTGCCAGCAGTTACACTAGCGGGAGGTACGAGCAGTACTTC CASSYTSGRYEQYF
few TRBD2 16 TRBJ2-3 TRBV5-5 TGTGCCAGCAGCTTCGGAGCGGGAGGATTCGGAGATACGCAGTATTTT CASSFGAGGFGDTQYF
- - 16 TRBJ2-1 TRBV28 TGTGCCAGCAGTTTACGGACACAATACTTCTACAATGAGCAGTTCTTC CASSLRTQYFYNEQFF